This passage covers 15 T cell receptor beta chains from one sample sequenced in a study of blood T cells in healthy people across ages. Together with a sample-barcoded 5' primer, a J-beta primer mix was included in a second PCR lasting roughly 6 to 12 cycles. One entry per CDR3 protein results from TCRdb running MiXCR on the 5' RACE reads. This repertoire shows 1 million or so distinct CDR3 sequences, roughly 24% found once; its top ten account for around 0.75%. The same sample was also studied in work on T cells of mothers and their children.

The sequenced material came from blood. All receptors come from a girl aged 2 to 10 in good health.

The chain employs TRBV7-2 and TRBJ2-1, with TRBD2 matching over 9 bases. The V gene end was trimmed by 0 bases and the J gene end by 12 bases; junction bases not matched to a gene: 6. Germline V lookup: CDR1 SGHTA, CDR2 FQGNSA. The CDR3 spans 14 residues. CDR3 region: CASSLARLAGLQFF. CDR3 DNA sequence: TGTGCCAGCAGCTTAGCGAGGCTAGCGGGGTTGCAGTTCTTC.

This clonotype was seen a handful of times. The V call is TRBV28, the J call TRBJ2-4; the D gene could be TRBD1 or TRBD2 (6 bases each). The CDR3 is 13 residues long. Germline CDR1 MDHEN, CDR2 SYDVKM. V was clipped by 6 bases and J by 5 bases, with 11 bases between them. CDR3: CASRTGGENIQYF. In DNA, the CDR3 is TGTGCCAGCAGGACAGGAGGGGAAAACATTCAGTACTTC.

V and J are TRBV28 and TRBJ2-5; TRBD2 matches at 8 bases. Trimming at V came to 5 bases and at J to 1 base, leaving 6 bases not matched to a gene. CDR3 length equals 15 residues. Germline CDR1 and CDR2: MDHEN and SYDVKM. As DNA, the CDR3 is TGTGCCAGCAGTGCCGCGACTAGCGCCCAAGAGACCCAGTACTTC. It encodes CASSAATSAQETQYF.

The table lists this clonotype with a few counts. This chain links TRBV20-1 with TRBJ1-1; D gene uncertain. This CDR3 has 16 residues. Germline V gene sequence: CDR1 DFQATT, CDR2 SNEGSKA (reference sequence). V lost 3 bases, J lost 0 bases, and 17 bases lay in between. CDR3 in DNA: TGCAGTGCTAGTCTAACTGGGGTTGAGGTGAACACTGAAGCTTTCTTT. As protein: CSASLTGVEVNTEAFF.

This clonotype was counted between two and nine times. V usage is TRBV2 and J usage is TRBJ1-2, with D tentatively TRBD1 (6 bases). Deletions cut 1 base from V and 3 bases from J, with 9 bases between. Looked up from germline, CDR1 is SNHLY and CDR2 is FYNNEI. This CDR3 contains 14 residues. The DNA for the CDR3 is TGTGCCAGCAGTGAAGTTAGGGGGGACTATGGCTACACCTTC. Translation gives CASSEVRGDYGYTF.

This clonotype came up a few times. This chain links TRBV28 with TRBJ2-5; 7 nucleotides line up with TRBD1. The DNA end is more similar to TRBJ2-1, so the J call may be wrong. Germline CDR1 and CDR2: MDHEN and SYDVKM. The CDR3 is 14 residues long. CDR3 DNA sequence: TGTGCCAGCAGTTACCGACAGGGTTACAATGAGCAGTTCTTC. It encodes CASSYRQGYNEQFF.

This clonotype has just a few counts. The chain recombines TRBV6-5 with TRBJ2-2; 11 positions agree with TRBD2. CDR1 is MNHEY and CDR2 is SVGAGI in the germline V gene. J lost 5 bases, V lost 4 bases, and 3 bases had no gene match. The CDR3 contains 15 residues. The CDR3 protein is CASSSSSGGTGELFF. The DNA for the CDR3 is TGTGCCAGCAGTTCGTCTAGCGGGGGGACCGGGGAGCTGTTTTTT.

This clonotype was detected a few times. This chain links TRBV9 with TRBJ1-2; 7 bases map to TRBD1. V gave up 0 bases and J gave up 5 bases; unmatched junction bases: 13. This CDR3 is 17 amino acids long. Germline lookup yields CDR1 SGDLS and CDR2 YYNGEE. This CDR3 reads CASSVAGDRTIRYGYTF. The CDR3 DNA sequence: TGTGCCAGCAGCGTAGCGGGGGACAGAACCATACGGTATGGCTACACCTTC.

Here the CDR3 reads CASSQQGGSEKLFF. CDR3 sequence (DNA): TGTGCCAGCAGCCAACAGGGTGGTAGTGAAAAACTGTTTTTT. The genes are TRBV7-9 and TRBJ1-4; possible D gene TRBD1, 6 bases. Trimming shortened V by 5 bases and J by 7 bases, and 14 bases separated the two germline ends. The CDR3 is made up of 14 amino acids. The germline V gene has CDR1 SEHNR and CDR2 FQNEAQ (reference sequence).

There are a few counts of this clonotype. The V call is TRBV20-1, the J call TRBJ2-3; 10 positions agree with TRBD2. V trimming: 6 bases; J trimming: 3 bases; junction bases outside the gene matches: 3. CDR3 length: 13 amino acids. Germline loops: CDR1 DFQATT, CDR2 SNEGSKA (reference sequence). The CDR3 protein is CSAPSGRTDTQYF. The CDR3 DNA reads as TGCAGTGCCCCTAGCGGGAGAACAGATACGCAGTATTTT.

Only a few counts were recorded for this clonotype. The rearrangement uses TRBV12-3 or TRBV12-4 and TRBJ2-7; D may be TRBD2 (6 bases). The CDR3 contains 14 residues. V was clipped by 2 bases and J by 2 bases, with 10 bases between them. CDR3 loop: CASSLQPGAYEQYF. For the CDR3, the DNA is TGTGCCAGCAGTTTACAGCCGGGAGCCTACGAGCAGTACTTC.

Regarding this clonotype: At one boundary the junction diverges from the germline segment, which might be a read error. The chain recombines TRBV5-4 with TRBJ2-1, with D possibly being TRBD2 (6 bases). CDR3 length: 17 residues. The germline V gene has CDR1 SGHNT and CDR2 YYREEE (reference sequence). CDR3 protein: CASSLSGVGSSYNGQFF. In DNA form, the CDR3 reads TGTGCCAGCAGCTTAAGCGGTGTCGGGAGCTCCTACAATGGGCAGTTCTTC. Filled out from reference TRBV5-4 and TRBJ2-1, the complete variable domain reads ETGVTQSPTHLIKTRGQQVTLRCSSQSGHNTVSWYQQALGQGPQFIFQYYREEENGRGNFPPRFSGLQFPNYSSELNVNALELDDSALYLCASSLSGVGSSYNGQFFGPGTRLTVL.

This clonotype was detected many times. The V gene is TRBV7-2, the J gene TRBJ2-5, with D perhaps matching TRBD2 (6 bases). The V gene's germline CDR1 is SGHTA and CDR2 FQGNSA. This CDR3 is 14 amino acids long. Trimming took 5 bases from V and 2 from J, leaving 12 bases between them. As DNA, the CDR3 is TGTGCCAGCAGCCATAATAGCGGTCAAGAGACCCAGTACTTC. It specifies CASSHNSGQETQYF.

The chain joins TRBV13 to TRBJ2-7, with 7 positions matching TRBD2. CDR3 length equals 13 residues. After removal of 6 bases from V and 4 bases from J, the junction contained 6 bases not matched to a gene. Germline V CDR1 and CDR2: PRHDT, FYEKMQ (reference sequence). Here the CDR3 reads CASRSGTTYEQYF. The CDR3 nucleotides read TGTGCCAGCAGATCCGGGACTACATACGAGCAGTACTTC.

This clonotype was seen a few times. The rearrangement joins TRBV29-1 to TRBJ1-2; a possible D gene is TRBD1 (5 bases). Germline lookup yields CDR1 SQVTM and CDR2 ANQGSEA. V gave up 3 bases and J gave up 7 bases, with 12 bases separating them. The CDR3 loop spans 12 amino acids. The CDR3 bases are TGCAGCGTTGAGAGGGGAGGAGCTGGCTACACCTTC. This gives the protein CSVERGGAGYTF.